This T cell receptor (beta chain) was profiled in a study of chemoradiotherapy in HPV16-positive cancers. Overall study context: Candidate HPV-specific clones and shared TCR motifs came from a couple of HPV16-positive patients.

The CDR3 totals 14 residues. Germline loops: CDR1 SGHNT, CDR2 YENEEA. The V gene lost 5 bases and the J gene lost 6 bases, with 15 bases spanning the gap. Method: immunoSEQ multiplex PCR; TCRdb's copy keeps in-frame clones and lacks some. The data show around 6,600 clones, roughly 80% seen once. This clone was seen a few times. The antigen is not known. General study findings and limits: For HPV16-positive patients, expanding HPV-responsive T cells associated with longer recurrence-free survival. Non-HPV-specific T cells did not expand in tumors during treatment, whereas candidate HPV-specific clones and E7-related motifs did.

The rearrangement links TRBV11-3 to TRBJ2-3; either TRBD1 or TRBD2 may fit D (5 bases each). This TCR came from a human donor with HPV-associated anogenital cancer. The sequenced sample was tumor tissue, obtained from a patient who underwent chemoradiotherapy. CDR3 DNA: TGTGCCAGCAGCCCGGGGCTTATTGGGGATACGCAGTATTTT. As protein: CASSPGLIGDTQYF.